This T cell receptor (beta chain) was retrieved from a study of T-cell memory formation after mild COVID-19. Study-level points and caveats: For contracting clones, CD4+ ones sat mainly in CM and EM, CD8+ in EMRA. Pre-infection memory already had some responding clones, implying cross-reactive memory joined.

5'RACE with constant-segment primers yielded barcoded, UMI-tagged TCR alpha and TCR beta cDNA libraries. TCRdb reanalysed the 5' RACE reads using MiXCR and keeps one entry per CDR3 protein. The table lists roughly 320,000 distinct CDR3 sequences, 25% to 30% of them singletons, with approximately 15% in the top ten. A word on this clonotype: Its antigen is as yet unknown.

Germline V gene sequence: CDR1 SEHNR, CDR2 FQNEAQ (reference sequence). V was trimmed by 11 bases and J by 0 bases, leaving 14 bases between them. The CDR3 length is 15 residues. The material sequenced was PBMCs or a T cell subset sorted from them (not recorded which). V is TRBV7-9 and J is TRBJ2-6; possibly TRBD2 for D (5 bases). This TCR was sampled from an adult woman who had mild COVID-19 (a few samples of this study predate the infection). Cell type and time point are not known. The CDR3 coding sequence is TGTGCCGCGGGCCCTGATACCTCTGGGGCCAACGTCCTGACTTTC. It is translated as CAAGPDTSGANVLTF.